This passage covers 15 T cell receptor beta chains from one sample sequenced in a study of identical twins. TCRdb fed the 5' RACE reads into MiXCR, producing one record per CDR3 protein. The sample contains 600,000 to 800,000 distinct CDR3 sequences, 21% of which appear only once. These data are also associated with another study on T cells expressing NK-cell markers.

What was sequenced was PBMCs. Every receptor here comes from a woman aged 18 to 35 in good health.

The V gene is TRBV12-3 or TRBV12-4, the J gene TRBJ1-1; D perhaps matches TRBD1 (6 bases). V was shortened by 9 bases and J by 4 bases, with 15 bases between the two germline ends. This CDR3 has 13 amino acids. The CDR3 DNA follows: TGTGCCAGTCGGGGGGCTGAAGGCACTGAAGCTTTCTTT. This gives the protein CASRGAEGTEAFF.

This rearrangement joins TRBV9 to TRBJ2-3; 9 nucleotides match TRBD2. Trimming removed 7 bases from V and 3 bases from J; junction bases left unmatched: 9. The CDR3 runs 15 residues. Germline values: CDR1 SGDLS, CDR2 YYNGEE. This CDR3 reads CASATAGGSTDTQYF. CDR3 coding DNA: TGTGCCAGCGCCACAGCGGGGGGAAGTACAGATACGCAGTATTTT. The whole variable domain, filled in from reference TRBV9 and TRBJ2-3, reads DSGVTQTPKHLITATGQRVTLRCSPRSGDLSVYWYQQSLDQGLQFLIQYYNGEERAKGNILERFSAQQFPDLHSELNLSSLELGDSALYFCASATAGGSTDTQYFGPGTRLTVL.

The table lists this clonotype with a few counts. V gene TRBV10-3 combines with J gene TRBJ2-7, with 10 bases that match TRBD1. The CDR3 spans 13 residues. V was pared by 6 bases and J by 5 bases, with 4 bases of the junction left unmatched. Germline assignment: CDR1 ENHRY and CDR2 SYGVKD. CDR3 DNA: TGTGCCATCAGCGGGGACAGGGGAAACGAGCAGTACTTC. Its translation: CAISGDRGNEQYF.

This clonotype was counted ten times or more. The rearrangement uses TRBV20-1 and TRBJ2-1, with 7 bases matching TRBD2. Germline V gives CDR1 DFQATT, CDR2 SNEGSKA (reference sequence). This CDR3 is 14 amino acids long. The V gene end was trimmed by 0 bases and the J gene end by 6 bases; junction bases not matched to a gene: 5. The CDR3 is CSAREGGESNEQFF. The CDR3 DNA sequence: TGCAGTGCTAGAGAGGGGGGGGAGTCCAATGAGCAGTTCTTC.

This clonotype was counted between two and nine times. V gene TRBV12-3 or TRBV12-4 combines with J gene TRBJ2-1; D possibly corresponds to TRBD1 (5 bases). The CDR3 runs to 13 residues. V shed 4 bases and J shed 9 bases, with 13 bases lying between them. The CDR3 protein is CASSYIRVTEQFF. The CDR3 DNA reads TGTGCCAGCAGTTATATCAGGGTCACTGAGCAGTTCTTC.

This clonotype was observed a handful of times. The chain carries TRBV29-1 and TRBJ2-7, with D possibly matching TRBD1 (6 bases). The CDR3 contains 14 residues. The germline V gene encodes CDR1 SQVTM and CDR2 ANQGSEA. Trimming took off 6 bases at V and 3 bases at J, with 18 bases between the two ends. The CDR3 region has the DNA TGCAGCGTCACTTTACAGGGTATTCTCTACGAGCAGTACTTC. This sequence encodes CSVTLQGILYEQYF.

This clonotype was seen a few times. The V call is TRBV10-3, the J call TRBJ1-6; D is unresolved. The CDR3 is 12 amino acids. The germline CDR1 and CDR2 sequences are ENHRY and SYGVKD. V was pared by 9 bases and J by 10 bases, with 13 bases between. CDR3 in amino acids: CAIAEVDSPLHF. The DNA of the CDR3 is TGTGCCATTGCCGAGGTCGACTCACCCCTCCACTTT.

The rearrangement links TRBV29-1 to TRBJ2-4, with 9 bases matching TRBD2. With V trimmed by 6 bases and J by 11 bases, 8 bases remained unmatched. Germline CDR1 and CDR2: SQVTM and ANQGSEA. The CDR3 runs 12 residues. The DNA for the CDR3 is TGCAGCGTAGAGGGGACTAGCTCTTTTCAGTACTTC. It codes for CSVEGTSSFQYF.

This clonotype was found a few times. This sequence joins TRBV15 and TRBJ2-2; 7 bases match TRBD1. With V trimmed by 4 bases and J by 4 bases, 9 bases remained unmatched. CDR1 LNHNV and CDR2 YYDKDF come from the germline V gene (reference sequence). The CDR3 sequence is 16 residues long. This CDR3 reads CATSTPGQSVTGELFF. The DNA for the CDR3 is TGTGCCACCAGCACCCCGGGACAGAGCGTCACCGGGGAGCTGTTTTTT.

This sequence joins TRBV20-1 and TRBJ2-4, with 8 bases lining up with TRBD1. This CDR3 spans 15 amino acids. CDR1 and CDR2 from the germline V gene are DFQATT and SNEGSKA (reference sequence). Losses at the gene ends were 6 bases for V and 1 base for J; bases not matched to a gene: 8. CDR3 coding DNA: TGCAGTGCACAAAGGCAGGGGGCGGCCAAAAACATTCAGTACTTC. Residues: CSAQRQGAAKNIQYF.

This clonotype occurred a few times. This chain joins TRBV7-2 and TRBJ1-1; D ambiguous. The CDR3 is 13 residues long. With 5 bases removed from V and 0 bases from J, the gap between germline ends came to 7 bases. Germline CDR1 SGHTA, CDR2 FQGNSA. CDR3 coding DNA: TGTGCCAGCAGCCTATTCATGAACACTGAAGCTTTCTTT. Protein sequence: CASSLFMNTEAFF.

This clonotype has ten or more counts. The chain carries TRBV20-1 and TRBJ2-1, with 7 nucleotides matching TRBD1. J gave up 6 bases and V 5 bases, and 4 bases lay outside the gene matches. This CDR3 is 12 amino acids long. Germline V gene lookup returns CDR1 DFQATT and CDR2 SNEGSKA (reference sequence). CDR3: CSAGRQGNEQFF. For the CDR3, the DNA is TGCAGTGCTGGCAGACAGGGCAATGAGCAGTTCTTC.

V gene TRBV12-3 or TRBV12-4 combines with J gene TRBJ1-6; a possible D gene is TRBD1 (6 bases). The V end lost 3 bases, the J end lost 11 bases, and 17 bases lay between the germline ends. This CDR3 spans 15 amino acids. The CDR3 is CASSFSGAGHPPLHF. CDR3 DNA: TGTGCCAGCAGTTTCTCGGGGGCAGGCCATCCACCCCTCCACTTT.

The J gene is TRBJ1-1, the V gene TRBV20-1, with D possibly TRBD1 on 5 matching bases. Trimming pared 4 bases from V and 1 base from J, leaving 7 bases between. The CDR3 runs 12 residues. CDR1 and CDR2 from the germline V gene are DFQATT and SNEGSKA (reference sequence). The CDR3 is CSAKDTNTEAFF. The CDR3 coding sequence is TGCAGTGCTAAGGACACGAACACTGAAGCTTTCTTT.

This clonotype appeared many times. J is TRBJ2-3 and V is TRBV5-1; TRBD1 agrees at 7 bases. The CDR3 loop spans 16 amino acids. The V and J ends lost 4 bases and 1 base, in that order; junction bases with no gene match: 9. CDR1 is SGHRS and CDR2 is YFSETQ in the germline V gene. The CDR3 loop reads CASSPGTARRTDTQYF. Written as DNA, the CDR3 is TGCGCCAGCAGCCCGGGGACAGCTCGGCGCACAGATACGCAGTATTTT.